This entry lists 23 T cell receptor beta chains sequenced from one sample in a study of T cell repertoires in cytomegalovirus infection. Via MiXCR, TCRdb re-called the reads, giving one row per CDR3 protein. The data hold about 740,000 distinct CDR3 sequences, with around a third observed a single time. Antigens of these TCRs are unknown. The sample in question was cultured PBMCs, obtained from culture after CMV antigen stimulation. Source of these receptors: a human donor in good health (CMV status not recorded). Some clones in this sample may be carry-over from other donors' samples.

This clonotype has at least ten counts. The J gene is TRBJ2-7, the V gene TRBV7-6; D is uncertain. Germline CDR1 is SGHVS and CDR2 is FNYEAQ. V lost 2 bases, J lost 6 bases, and 14 bases lay in between. The CDR3 loop spans 14 amino acids. The CDR3 region is CASSLLGTTREQYF. The CDR3 bases are TGTGCCAGCAGCTTACTGGGTACGACGCGCGAGCAGTACTTC.

Only one count was recorded for this clonotype. The chain links TRBV5-1 to TRBJ2-3, with a weak D call TRBD1 (6 bases). V was clipped by 5 bases and J by 2 bases, with 18 bases between them. From germline, CDR1 is SGHRS and CDR2 YFSETQ. The CDR3 is made up of 16 amino acids. The CDR3 protein is CASSIQGLTDTDTQYF. Here the CDR3 DNA reads TGCGCCAGCAGTATCCAGGGGCTAACAGACACAGATACGCAGTATTTT. The full variable domain, rest sourced from reference TRBV5-1 and TRBJ2-3, is KAGVTQTPRYLIKTRGQQVTLSCSPISGHRSVSWYQQTPGQGLQFLFEYFSETQRNKGNFPGRFSGRQFSNSRSEMNVSTLELGDSALYLCASSIQGLTDTDTQYFGPGTRLTVL.

This chain links TRBV2 with TRBJ1-3; D is ambiguous. CDR1 is SNHLY and CDR2 is FYNNEI in the germline V gene. The CDR3 sequence is 13 residues long. Trimming removed 7 bases at V and 10 bases at J, with 17 bases between. CDR3 bases: TGTGCCAGCAACCTAGGCAGCAGGCAGACCATATATTTT. This gives the protein CASNLGSRQTIYF.

This clonotype was picked up one time. A clone one base away is much larger, so this may be a read error. The rearrangement joins TRBV12-3 or TRBV12-4 to TRBJ2-5, with 7 bases aligning to TRBD1. With V trimmed by 5 bases and J by 2 bases, 5 bases remained unmatched. This CDR3 region has 14 residues. CDR3 nucleotide sequence: TGTGCCAGCAGTAACCGGGACAGACAAGAGACCCAGTACTTC. Translated: CASSNRDRQETQYF.

As DNA, the CDR3 is TGTGCCAGCAGCTCCGGCGCTGGGTACGAGCAGTACTTC. This translates into CASSSGAGYEQYF. The rearrangement links TRBV7-2 to TRBJ2-7, with no clear D. CDR1 is SGHTA, CDR2 FQGNSA, per germline. This CDR3 contains 13 residues. Trimming took off 4 bases at V and 4 bases at J, with 11 bases between the two ends.

CDR3 loop: CASSLFPGASNQPQHF. DNA for the CDR3: TGCGCCAGCAGCTTGTTTCCGGGGGCAAGCAATCAGCCCCAGCATTTT. This chain links TRBV5-1 with TRBJ1-5; a weak D match, TRBD1 (6 bases). The CDR3 length is 16 residues. V lost 1 base and J lost 1, with 12 bases in between. Germline V lookup: CDR1 SGHRS, CDR2 YFSETQ.

This clonotype was observed a few times. The chain has TRBV7-2 and TRBJ2-5, with 7 bases identical to TRBD2. The CDR3 has 14 residues. V trimming: 5 bases; J trimming: 1 base; junction bases outside the gene matches: 4. The V gene's germline CDR1 is SGHTA and CDR2 FQGNSA. CDR3 DNA: TGTGCCAGCAGCACAAGGACTAGCCAAGAGACCCAGTACTTC. Amino acid sequence: CASSTRTSQETQYF.

This clonotype was seen ten or more times. The CDR3 here is CASSFLVHYNEQFF. CDR3 coding DNA: TGTGCCAGCAGCTTTCTGGTCCACTACAATGAGCAGTTCTTC. The V and J genes are TRBV7-2 and TRBJ2-1; unclear D gene. This CDR3 has 14 amino acids. Per the germline V gene, CDR1 is SGHTA and CDR2 is FQGNSA. V shed 3 bases and J shed 3 bases, with 9 bases lying between them.

This clonotype was seen a few times. V and J are TRBV4-1 and TRBJ2-2; D is perhaps TRBD2 (5 bases). The CDR3 sequence is 14 residues long. V dropped 1 base and J dropped 6 bases, with 9 bases sitting between them. Germline lookup yields CDR1 MGHRA and CDR2 YSYEKL. The CDR3 loop reads CASSQGLASGELFF. CDR3 nucleotide sequence: TGCGCCAGCAGCCAAGGCTTAGCGTCCGGGGAGCTGTTTTTT.

There are a few counts of this clonotype. The CDR3 protein is CASSQGVGGAGWGEQFF. The CDR3 DNA follows: TGTGCCAGCAGCCAAGGGGTCGGGGGGGCCGGGTGGGGCGAGCAGTTCTTC. The chain couples TRBV7-2 to TRBJ2-1; TRBD2 matches 8 bases. The CDR3 has 17 amino acids. From germline, CDR1 is SGHTA and CDR2 FQGNSA. The V gene end was trimmed by 5 bases and the J gene end by 10 bases; junction bases not matched to a gene: 19.

This clonotype was seen a single time. The chain carries TRBV19 and TRBJ2-7; perhaps TRBD2 as D (5 bases). CDR1 and CDR2 (germline): LNHDA, SQIVND (reference sequence). Trimming took 6 bases from V and 8 from J, leaving 11 bases between them. This CDR3 contains 11 residues. CDR3 nucleotides: TGTGCCAGTAGAGAGGGTCGCCAGCAGTACTTC. This gives the protein CASREGRQQYF.

This clonotype was observed a few times. The rearrangement links TRBV7-2 to TRBJ2-1; TRBD2 matches at 11 bases. CDR3 length: 18 residues. Germline V gives CDR1 SGHTA, CDR2 FQGNSA. After removal of 1 base from V and 0 bases from J, the junction contained 5 bases not matched to a gene. The chain's CDR3 is CASSLVGTSGYSYNEQFF. Here the CDR3 DNA reads TGTGCCAGCAGCTTAGTCGGGACTAGCGGCTACTCCTACAATGAGCAGTTCTTC. Together with reference TRBV7-2 and TRBJ2-1, the CDR3 gives the full variable domain: GAGVSQSPSNKVTEKGKDVELRCDPISGHTALYWYRQSLGQGLEFLIYFQGNSAPDKSGLPSDRFSAERTGGSVSTLTIQRTQQEDSAVYLCASSLVGTSGYSYNEQFFGPGTRLTVL.

The V and J genes are TRBV6-5 and TRBJ1-1, with 9 bases aligning to TRBD1. Germline-derived CDR1 and CDR2 are MNHEY and SVGAGI. The junction had 7 bases not matched to a gene; V was cut back by 5 bases and J by 6 bases. The CDR3 runs 14 residues. Written as DNA, the CDR3 is TGTGCCAGCAGTGAACAGGGGGCTTTTTCTGAAGCTTTCTTT. This codes for CASSEQGAFSEAFF.

V usage is TRBV20-1 and J usage is TRBJ2-1; D ambiguous. The ends were cut back, 0 bases at V and 7 bases at J, with 10 bases in the middle. This CDR3 contains 13 residues. The germline V gene has CDR1 DFQATT and CDR2 SNEGSKA (reference sequence). The CDR3 sequence: CSAREPTWNEQFF. The CDR3 DNA sequence: TGCAGTGCTAGAGAGCCTACGTGGAATGAGCAGTTCTTC.

The chain carries TRBV2 and TRBJ1-4; D is unresolved. Trimming pared 9 bases from V and 6 bases from J, leaving 8 bases between. Germline lookup yields CDR1 SNHLY and CDR2 FYNNEI. This CDR3 contains 11 residues. CDR3 nucleotides: TGTGCCAGTGTGTTGGATGAAAAACTGTTTTTT. Translating gives CASVLDEKLFF.

The J gene is TRBJ1-4, the V gene TRBV7-9, with 10 bases identical to TRBD1. J was trimmed by 6 bases and V by 5 bases; bases with no gene match: 6. This CDR3 has 15 amino acids. In germline, CDR1 is SEHNR, CDR2 FQNEAQ (reference sequence). The CDR3 protein is CASSPPGTGDEKLFF. CDR3 DNA: TGTGCCAGCAGCCCACCCGGGACAGGGGATGAAAAACTGTTTTTT.

This clonotype was observed a handful of times. The chain is built from TRBV7-2 and TRBJ1-1; the match to TRBD1 covers 9 bases. The V gene's germline CDR1 is SGHTA and CDR2 FQGNSA. Unmatched junction bases numbered 7, after V lost 5 bases and J lost 0 bases. CDR3 length: 16 amino acids. In DNA, the CDR3 is TGTGCCAGCAGCCGAAGGGACAGGGTGTTGAACACTGAAGCTTTCTTT. It codes for CASSRRDRVLNTEAFF.

V usage is TRBV10-3 and J usage is TRBJ2-1; 11 positions match TRBD2. The V and J ends lost 2 bases and 5 bases, in that order; junction bases with no gene match: 2. CDR3 length: 15 residues. Germline CDR1 ENHRY, CDR2 SYGVKD. CDR3 DNA sequence: TGTGCCATCAGTGAGAGGGGACTAGCGGACAATGAGCAGTTCTTC. Amino acids: CAISERGLADNEQFF.

V usage is TRBV10-3 and J usage is TRBJ2-1, with 11 bases that match TRBD1. Losses at the gene ends were 8 bases for V and 6 bases for J; bases not matched to a gene: 9. CDR1 and CDR2 from the germline V gene are ENHRY and SYGVKD. The CDR3 totals 15 residues. In DNA form, the CDR3 reads TGTGCCATCGGTCCCCGAGGGACAGGGGGCAATGAGCAGTTCTTC. Translation: CAIGPRGTGGNEQFF.

V is TRBV20-1 and J is TRBJ1-1, with D possibly being TRBD1 (6 bases). V lost 2 bases and J lost 3, with 16 bases in between. The CDR3 consists of 15 residues. Germline loops: CDR1 DFQATT, CDR2 SNEGSKA (reference sequence). The DNA of the CDR3 is TGCAGTGCTAGATCGGGGGCGGCAACGTACACTGAAGCTTTCTTT. Its protein product is CSARSGAATYTEAFF.

The count of this clonotype is one. The rearrangement uses TRBV20-1 and TRBJ2-1; 13 nucleotides align to TRBD2. Germline lookup yields CDR1 DFQATT and CDR2 SNEGSKA (reference sequence). V shed 0 bases, J shed 9 bases, and the junction held 11 bases outside the gene matches. There are 17 residues in the CDR3. The CDR3 loop reads CSARDPLAGGLLFEQFF. CDR3 DNA sequence: TGCAGTGCTAGAGATCCACTAGCGGGGGGGCTATTGTTTGAGCAGTTCTTC.

This clonotype was observed once. V gene TRBV20-1 combines with J gene TRBJ2-7, with D possibly matching TRBD2 (6 bases). The V gene lost 3 bases and the J gene lost 5 bases, with 17 bases spanning the gap. CDR3 length equals 14 residues. Germline-derived CDR1 and CDR2 are DFQATT and SNEGSKA (reference sequence). The CDR3 loop reads CSASPPEGLDEQYF. The CDR3 region has the DNA TGCAGTGCTAGCCCCCCGGAGGGGCTGGACGAGCAGTACTTC.

Ten or more counts support this clonotype. This chain links TRBV7-2 with TRBJ1-5; D is unresolved. The V gene's germline CDR1 is SGHTA and CDR2 FQGNSA. The ends were cut back, 7 bases at V and 7 bases at J, with 14 bases in the middle. The CDR3 consists of 13 residues. CDR3 coding DNA: TGTGCCAGCACAGGAGAGACTGGACAGCCCCAGCATTTT. The encoded protein is CASTGETGQPQHF.